This TCR beta chain was recovered during a study of cytomegalovirus exposure and HLA in healthy donors. General study results and limits: Per published reports, the classifier diagnosed cytomegalovirus status with high specificity and sensitivity. In vitro testing confirmed a few CMV-associated chains as specific for CMV antigens. The investigators catalogued 164 TCR beta chains as cytomegalovirus-associated.

Germline values: CDR1 MDHEN, CDR2 SYDVKM. CDR3 size: 12 residues. The PCR employed 60 Vbeta primers together with 13 Jbeta primers. Repertoires were generated with immunoSEQ multiplex PCR, while TCRdb's copy carries only in-frame clones and drops some. Seen here are 150,000 or so clones, about 74% observed once, and the top ten hold about 13%. Regarding this clone: Its antigen is undetermined.

This TCR was recovered from a man aged 40-50 years in good health and CMV-seropositive. Material: PBMCs. This chain links TRBV28 with TRBJ2-1; possibly TRBD2 for D (7 bases). CDR3 in DNA: TGTGCTGGGGGGGGCCCCGGGGATGAGCAGTTCTTC. Translated, it gives CAGGGPGDEQFF.